These 16 T cell receptor beta chains came from one sample sequenced in a study of human T cells and chemical hapten exposure. MiXCR was run by TCRdb on the RACE reads, yielding one entry per CDR3 protein. The table records a few hundred thousand distinct CDR3 sequences, approximately 8% of them present only once. As to time point: pre-sensitization, week 0. The treatment here: therapeutic diphenylcyclopropenone sensitization with weekly scalp DPC. The sample was whole blood, taken in connection with sensitization to the hapten diphenylcyclopropenone (DPC). These receptors were obtained from a man aged 18 to 30 with alopecia areata. Some clones in this sample may be carry-over from other donors' samples.

The chain carries TRBV4-2 and TRBJ1-1; D is unclear. V was trimmed by 0 bases and J by 4 bases, leaving 9 bases between them. Germline CDR1 and CDR2: LGHNA and YNFKEQ. CDR3 size: 14 residues. As DNA, the CDR3 is TGTGCCAGCAGCCAAGATCACGACTTCACTGAAGCTTTCTTT. This gives the protein CASSQDHDFTEAFF.

This clonotype showed up just a few times. The V call is TRBV20-1, the J call TRBJ2-1; tentatively, D is TRBD2 (7 bases). Trimming shortened V by 0 bases and J by 6 bases, and 15 bases separated the two germline ends. This CDR3 has 15 amino acids. Germline CDR1 and CDR2: DFQATT and SNEGSKA (reference sequence). CDR3 sequence: CSARDGGAPANEQFF. The CDR3 DNA follows: TGCAGTGCTAGAGATGGGGGGGCCCCGGCCAATGAGCAGTTCTTC.

This clonotype came up a few times. The V call is TRBV9, the J call TRBJ1-2; D unresolved. This CDR3 is 15 amino acids long. Germline CDR1 is SGDLS and CDR2 is YYNGEE. V lost 4 bases and J lost 0, with 13 bases in between. The CDR3 DNA reads as TGTGCCAGCAGCTCCCGCCAGGCCGCTAACTATGGCTACACCTTC. Amino acid sequence: CASSSRQAANYGYTF.

This clonotype was observed a handful of times. The chain recombines TRBV4-1 with TRBJ2-2; D perhaps matches TRBD2 (5 bases). This CDR3 has 18 residues. V was clipped by 4 bases and J by 2 bases, with 20 bases between them. In germline, CDR1 is MGHRA, CDR2 YSYEKL. The CDR3 here is CASSPPPGSYQNTGELFF. The CDR3 nucleotides are TGCGCCAGCAGCCCCCCCCCGGGGAGCTACCAAAACACCGGGGAGCTGTTTTTT.

In its sample, this clonotype was seen a few times. The chain couples TRBV6-5 to TRBJ2-2; 15 bases align to TRBD2. The CDR3 runs 16 residues. The V and J ends lost 10 bases and 2 bases, in that order; junction bases with no gene match: 5. Per the germline V gene, CDR1 is MNHEY and CDR2 is SVGAGI. The CDR3 spells CATGLAGGVNTGELFF. CDR3 nucleotide sequence: TGTGCCACGGGACTAGCGGGGGGAGTTAACACCGGGGAGCTGTTTTTT.

This clonotype was seen at least ten times. This chain connects TRBV6-2 or TRBV6-3 to TRBJ2-1; no clear D gene. Trimming stripped 5 bases from V and 3 bases from J, with 8 bases between. Germline V lookup: CDR1 MNHEY, CDR2 SVGEGT. The CDR3 covers 13 residues. The CDR3 spells CASSQPNYNEQFF. As DNA, the CDR3 is TGTGCCAGCAGTCAACCGAACTACAATGAGCAGTTCTTC.

A few counts support this clonotype. This rearrangement joins TRBV12-3 or TRBV12-4 to TRBJ1-5; 8 positions agree with TRBD1. Losses at the gene ends were 4 bases for V and 5 bases for J; bases not matched to a gene: 7. This CDR3 comprises 15 residues. CDR3 amino acids: CASSSTGALYQPQHF. The DNA for the CDR3 is TGTGCCAGCAGTTCGACAGGGGCCCTTTATCAGCCCCAGCATTTT.

This clonotype was counted many times. This chain uses TRBV7-3 with TRBJ2-2; D is uncertain. Per the germline V gene, CDR1 is SGHTA and CDR2 is FQGTGA. There are 14 residues in the CDR3. V gave up 5 bases and J gave up 3 bases, with 10 bases separating them. The CDR3 region has the DNA TGTGCCAGCAGCGTTGGGCTTTACACCGGGGAGCTGTTTTTT. Its protein product is CASSVGLYTGELFF.

This clonotype was seen a handful of times. The chain links TRBV7-6 to TRBJ2-1; 12 positions agree with TRBD2. CDR1 SGHVS and CDR2 FNYEAQ come from the germline V gene. CDR3 length equals 19 residues. Trimming took 7 bases from V and 0 from J; bases not matched to a gene: 13. In nucleotides, the CDR3 is TGTGCCAGCACCCAAGTAATTCGGACTAGCGGGGACTCCTACAATGAGCAGTTCTTC. Its translation is CASTQVIRTSGDSYNEQFF.

This clonotype was counted ten times or more. The rearrangement links TRBV7-3 to TRBJ2-2, with 8 positions matching TRBD2. This CDR3 has 16 residues. V shed 5 bases, J shed 7 bases, and the junction held 12 bases outside the gene matches. Germline V gene sequence: CDR1 SGHTA, CDR2 FQGTGA. CDR3 sequence reads: CASSPIAGPTGGELFF. CDR3 DNA: TGTGCCAGCAGCCCTATAGCGGGGCCAACGGGCGGGGAGCTGTTTTTT.

The sample holds a few counts of this clonotype. The chain joins TRBV7-3 to TRBJ1-6; TRBD1 matches 9 bases. Germline CDR1 SGHTA, CDR2 FQGTGA. V was clipped by 6 bases and J by 10 bases; unmatched bases: 13. There are 16 residues in the CDR3. The CDR3 here is CASSPGPGQGQSPLHF. The DNA for the CDR3 is TGTGCCAGCAGTCCTGGGCCGGGACAGGGCCAATCACCCCTCCACTTT.

This clonotype was detected a few times. V gene TRBV7-6 combines with J gene TRBJ2-3; no definite D call. The CDR3 is 16 residues long. CDR1 SGHVS and CDR2 FNYEAQ come from the germline V gene. V lost 0 bases, J lost 1 base, and 11 bases lay in between. CDR3: CASSLAQPYGTDTQYF. The CDR3 DNA follows: TGTGCCAGCAGCTTAGCGCAACCTTACGGCACAGATACGCAGTATTTT.

This clonotype was picked up a small number of times. The chain recombines TRBV14 with TRBJ1-1; D unresolved. Per germline, CDR1 SGHDN and CDR2 FVKESK. V lost 4 bases to trimming and J lost 1 base, with 19 bases between them. The CDR3 has 17 residues. The CDR3: CASSPRLDRGGNTEAFF. The CDR3 coding sequence is TGTGCCAGCAGCCCCCGCTTGGACCGTGGAGGGAACACTGAAGCTTTCTTT. Full variable domain (outside the CDR3, taken from reference TRBV14 and TRBJ1-1): EAGVTQFPSHSVIEKGQTVTLRCDPISGHDNLYWYRRVMGKEIKFLLHFVKESKQDESGMPNNRFLAERTGGTYSTLKVQPAELEDSGVYFCASSPRLDRGGNTEAFFGQGTRLTVV.

This clonotype came up a few times. This CDR3 reads CSILGRTNEKLFF. CDR3 nucleotides: TGCAGCATCCTGGGGAGGACTAATGAAAAACTGTTTTTT. The chain links TRBV29-1 to TRBJ1-4, with unresolved D. Looked up from germline, CDR1 is SQVTM and CDR2 is ANQGSEA. The CDR3 covers 13 residues. Trimming cost V 8 bases and J 2 bases, with 12 bases left between them.

This chain joins TRBV29-1 and TRBJ2-3; possible D gene TRBD1, 6 bases. CDR1 is SQVTM and CDR2 is ANQGSEA in the germline V gene. This CDR3 region has 13 residues. V lost 7 bases, J lost 2 bases, and 13 bases lay in between. CDR3 sequence: CSARGILTDTQYF. The DNA of the CDR3 is TGCAGCGCTAGGGGGATACTCACAGATACGCAGTATTTT.

At least ten counts were recorded for this clonotype. This sequence joins TRBV5-1 and TRBJ1-4; TRBD1 aligns across 8 bases. The CDR3 covers 16 residues. Losses at the gene ends were 1 base for V and 6 bases for J; bases not matched to a gene: 8. CDR1 and CDR2 (germline): SGHRS, YFSETQ. CDR3 sequence reads: CASSLIVETGDEKLFF. CDR3 bases: TGCGCCAGCAGCTTGATCGTAGAGACAGGGGATGAAAAACTGTTTTTT.